This entry lists 10 T cell receptor beta chains sequenced from one sample in a study of regulatory T cells in long-lasting Graves disease. Assembly of TCR beta libraries relied on iRepertoire HTBI primers together with Arm-PCR of CDR3 regions. TCRdb analysed the multiplex PCR reads with MiXCR anew, one entry per CDR3 protein. The sample carries under 800,000 distinct CDR3 sequences, 15% to 20% recorded once. Time point in this sample: newly diagnosed GD, antithyroid drugs for less than 3 months. TCR sequences were obtained from RNA taken from PBMCs. The sample was also reused in another study, on T cells in Graves' hyperthyroidism and ophthalmopathy.

The input for sequencing was peripheral blood mononuclear cells (PBMCs), taken at new diagnosis, from a patient treated with antithyroid drugs. These receptors originate from a woman in her twenties or thirties with Graves disease.

The chain is built from TRBV11-2 and TRBJ2-7, with D unclear. CDR1 is SGHAT and CDR2 is FQNNGV in the germline V gene. V was cut by 5 bases and J by 5 bases, with 19 bases left in between. CDR3 length equals 15 residues. DNA for the CDR3: TGTGCCAGCAGCCCAAATACTGGAATTCTGGACGAGCAGTACTTC. As protein: CASSPNTGILDEQYF. Based on the CDR3 plus reference TRBV11-2 and TRBJ2-7, the full variable domain is EAGVAQSPRYKIIEKRQSVAFWCNPISGHATLYWYQQILGQGPKLLIQFQNNGVVDDSQLPKDRFSAERLKGVDSTLKIQPAKLEDSAVYLCASSPNTGILDEQYFGPGTRLTVT.

The V call is TRBV7-2, the J call TRBJ2-7, with no clear D. V lost 5 bases, J lost 3 bases, and 26 bases lay in between. The V gene's germline CDR1 is SGHTA and CDR2 FQGNSA. This CDR3 is built from 18 residues. This CDR3 reads CASSVGIASRNLYYEQYF. CDR3 nucleotide sequence: TGTGCCAGCAGCGTAGGAATAGCATCCAGGAATCTATACTACGAGCAGTACTTC.

This chain joins TRBV7-2 and TRBJ2-1; D is possibly TRBD1 or TRBD2 (5 bases each). This CDR3 is 14 amino acids long. Per germline, CDR1 SGHTA and CDR2 FQGNSA. Trimming left V 5 bases short and J 4 bases short, with 12 bases between. The CDR3 here is CASSVHEGYNEQFF. CDR3 DNA sequence: TGTGCCAGCAGCGTTCACGAGGGGTACAATGAGCAGTTCTTC. The variable domain in full, completed from reference TRBV7-2 and TRBJ2-1, reads GAGVSQSPSNKVTEKGKDVELRCDPISGHTALYWYRQSLGQGLEFLIYFQGNSAPDKSGLPSDRFSAERTGGSVSTLTIQRTQQEDSAVYLCASSVHEGYNEQFFGPGTRLTVL.

The table lists this clonotype with a few counts. V usage is TRBV16 and J usage is TRBJ1-1; D call uncertain. The CDR3 has 14 amino acids. Trimming stripped 0 bases from V and 1 base from J, with 6 bases between. Germline lookup yields CDR1 KGHSY and CDR2 FQNENV. The CDR3 here is CASSQSKGNTEAFF. DNA of the CDR3: TGTGCCAGCAGCCAATCAAAAGGGAACACTGAAGCTTTCTTT.

This clonotype was counted a few times. This chain connects TRBV29-1 to TRBJ1-4; D possibly corresponds to TRBD1 (5 bases). Looked up from germline, CDR1 is SQVTM and CDR2 is ANQGSEA. The CDR3 length is 14 residues. With 7 bases removed from V and 1 base from J, the gap between germline ends came to 13 bases. Here the CDR3 reads CSARVGVTNEKLFF. The CDR3 DNA follows: TGCAGCGCCAGGGTTGGGGTAACTAATGAAAAACTGTTTTTT.

This clonotype was counted at least ten times. This chain links TRBV15 with TRBJ1-4, with TRBD1 matching over 9 bases. CDR3 length equals 15 residues. CDR1 and CDR2 (germline): LNHNV, YYDKDF (reference sequence). After removal of 4 bases from V and 8 bases from J, the junction contained 8 bases not matched to a gene. The CDR3 loop reads CATSTGDRVGEKLFF. The CDR3 bases are TGTGCCACCAGCACCGGGGACAGGGTGGGAGAAAAACTGTTTTTT.

The chain links TRBV9 to TRBJ2-1; D is unresolved. Germline V gene sequence: CDR1 SGDLS, CDR2 YYNGEE. V lost 4 bases and J 9 bases, leaving 8 bases between the germline ends. The CDR3 is 11 amino acids. This CDR3 is CASSTETEQFF. CDR3 sequence (DNA): TGTGCCAGCAGCACCGAGACTGAGCAGTTCTTC.

There are many counts of this clonotype. The chain carries TRBV28 and TRBJ2-3, with D hard to call. Germline V gene data show CDR1 as MDHEN and CDR2 as SYDVKM. This CDR3 is 14 amino acids long. Trimming removed 3 bases from V and 2 bases from J, with 9 bases in between. The CDR3: CASSFGQSTDTQYF. As DNA, the CDR3 is TGTGCCAGCAGTTTTGGGCAGTCCACAGATACGCAGTATTTT.

Details on this clonotype: One base away lies a much larger clone, so this may be a sequencing read error. This chain connects TRBV10-3 to TRBJ2-5; the D gene is possibly TRBD2 (6 bases). Trimming pared 5 bases from V and 2 bases from J, leaving 12 bases between. Looked up from germline, CDR1 is ENHRY and CDR2 is SYGVKD. The CDR3 is 14 amino acids. The CDR3 loop is CAISYWGTQETQYF. The CDR3 coding sequence is TGTGCCATCAGTTACTGGGGGACTCAAGAGACCCAGTACTTC.

The chain employs TRBV5-1 and TRBJ1-3; D is undetermined. Germline-derived CDR1 and CDR2 are SGHRS and YFSETQ. V lost 3 bases, J lost 0 bases, and 10 bases lay in between. The CDR3 runs 15 residues. The CDR3 region has the DNA TGCGCCAGCAGCTCCGGACTGAGCTCTGGAAACACCATATATTTT. This sequence encodes CASSSGLSSGNTIYF.